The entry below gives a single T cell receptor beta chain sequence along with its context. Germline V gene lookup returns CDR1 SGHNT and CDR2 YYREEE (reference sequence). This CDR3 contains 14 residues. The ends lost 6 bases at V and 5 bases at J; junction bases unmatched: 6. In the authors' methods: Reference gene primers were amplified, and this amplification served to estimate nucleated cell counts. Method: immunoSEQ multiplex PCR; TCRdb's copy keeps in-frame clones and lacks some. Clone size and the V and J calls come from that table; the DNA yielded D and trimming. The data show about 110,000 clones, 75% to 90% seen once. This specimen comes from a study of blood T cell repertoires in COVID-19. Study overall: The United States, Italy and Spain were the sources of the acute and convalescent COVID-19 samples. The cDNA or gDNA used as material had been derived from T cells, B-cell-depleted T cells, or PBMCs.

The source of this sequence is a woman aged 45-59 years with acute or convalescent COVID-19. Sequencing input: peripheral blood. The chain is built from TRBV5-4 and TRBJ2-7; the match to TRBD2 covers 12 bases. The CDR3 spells CASTSLAGGHEQYF. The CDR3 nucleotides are TGTGCCAGCACCTCACTAGCGGGAGGCCACGAGCAGTACTTC.